This T cell receptor beta chain was profiled in a study of OX40 agonist ivuxolimab in advanced cancers. For the study in its entirety: Ivuxolimab, which targeted the costimulatory receptor OX40 (CD134), was an agonistic, fully human IgG2 monoclonal antibody. Intravenous ivuxolimab was administered to patients every 2 weeks at six dose levels: 0.01, 0.1, 0.3, 1.5, 3 and 10 mg/kg. Of the roughly 54 dose-escalation patients, hepatocellular carcinoma was present in about 20, melanoma in some 15, renal cell carcinoma in 9 and head and neck cancer in 9. In the dose-escalation cohort, approximately 80% of patients were male, and the mean age was roughly 60 years with a range of about 20 to 80. Prior anti-PD-1, anti-PD-L1 or anti-CTLA-4 therapy was permitted, and checkpoint inhibitors had been received by about 36% of dose-escalation patients. Partial responses occurred in three dose-escalation patients: two with cutaneous melanoma and one with hepatocellular carcinoma. Peripheral TCRbeta sequencing aimed to test whether ivuxolimab altered TCR sequence diversity and caused clonal T-cell expansion. The paper describes the monotherapy dose-escalation part (N ≈ 49 patients) of the phase I trial of ivuxolimab. Results and caveats for the whole study, not just this receptor: In the 0.1-3.0 mg/kg groups, partial responders had among the lowest normalized peripheral clonal expansion, particularly in CD8+ T cells. Which antigens the clonally expanded peripheral T cells were specific for was not determined. Clonal expansion of both CD4+ and CD8+ blood T cells was observed from baseline to week 6 at doses 0.1 to 3.0 mg/kg. After ivuxolimab, more expanded clones were found on average in CD8+ T cells than in CD4+ T cells. Low levels of normalized T-cell clonal expansion were also shown by some nonresponding patients.

Patients with a history of autoimmune disease or receiving systemic immunosuppression were excluded from the trial. In every dose cohort, peripheral blood was drawn for TCR sequencing at baseline, cycle 4 day 1, and cycle 7 day 1. The samples were taken from a phase I, first-in-human, multicenter, open-label dose-escalation trial of ivuxolimab. The trial enrolled adults with locally advanced or metastatic head and neck squamous cell, hepatocellular, melanoma or renal cell carcinoma. CD4+ and CD8+ T cells were sorted separately from peripheral blood before TCR sequencing. In this sample, this clone turned up once. Its target antigen remains unknown. No base qualities exist here, and no much larger clone lies one base off it. For sequencing of the TCRbeta CDR3 region, genomic DNA was extracted from the sorted cells. The immunoSEQ Assay was used for sequencing of TCRbeta CDR3 regions. In its TCRdb copy, this immuneACCESS table keeps in-frame sequences only and misses some clones. Where compared with another copy, unresolved V genes explain less than half of these, and the others have no known cause. The sample includes approximately 41,000 clones, with around four fifths observed a single time. Less than 3.5% of the sample goes to the ten largest clones.

The CDR3 starts with the cysteine, ends with the phenylalanine, and has 15 residues. Only CDR3 DNA remains: 45 bases, in frame from the first base. In the germline V gene, CDR1 corresponds to SGHAT and CDR2 to FQNNGV. V drops 2 bases and J drops 0 bases, leaving 8 bases in between. This sample comprised CD4+ or CD8+ T cells sorted from blood, obtained in a trial of the OX40 agonist ivuxolimab. The V gene is TRBV11-2 and the J gene is TRBJ1-5; the D gene identity is not certain. The TCR sequence derives from an adult with an advanced solid tumor such as melanoma, head and neck, liver or kidney cancer. The CDR3 sequence is CASSLNRYSNQPQHF. The base sequence is TGTGCCAGCAGCTTAAACCGCTATAGCAATCAGCCCCAGCATTTT.